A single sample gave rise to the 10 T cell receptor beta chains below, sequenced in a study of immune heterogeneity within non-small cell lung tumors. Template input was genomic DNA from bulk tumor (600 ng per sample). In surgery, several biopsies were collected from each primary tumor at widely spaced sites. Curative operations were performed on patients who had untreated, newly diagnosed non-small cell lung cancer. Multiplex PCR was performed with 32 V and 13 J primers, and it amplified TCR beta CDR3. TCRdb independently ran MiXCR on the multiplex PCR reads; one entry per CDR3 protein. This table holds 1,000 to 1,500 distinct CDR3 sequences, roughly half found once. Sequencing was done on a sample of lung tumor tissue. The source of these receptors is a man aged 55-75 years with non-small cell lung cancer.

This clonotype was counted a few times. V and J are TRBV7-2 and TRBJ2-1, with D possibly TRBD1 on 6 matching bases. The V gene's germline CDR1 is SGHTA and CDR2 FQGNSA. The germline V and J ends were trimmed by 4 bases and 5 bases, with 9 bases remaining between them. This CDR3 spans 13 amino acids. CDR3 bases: TGTGCCAGCAGCTCTACAGGGAACAATGAGCAGTTCTTC. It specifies CASSSTGNNEQFF.

DNA for the CDR3: TGTGCCAGCAGCCCGGGACAGAACACTGAAGCTTTCTTT. Residues: CASSPGQNTEAFF. The chain combines TRBV12-3 or TRBV12-4 with TRBJ1-1, with TRBD1 as a possible D gene (6 bases). Trimming stripped 6 bases from V and 1 base from J, with 9 bases between. There are 13 residues in the CDR3.

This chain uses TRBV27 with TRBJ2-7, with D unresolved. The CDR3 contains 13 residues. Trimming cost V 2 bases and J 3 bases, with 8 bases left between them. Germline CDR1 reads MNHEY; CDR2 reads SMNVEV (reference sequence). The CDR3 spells CASSLKFHYEQYF. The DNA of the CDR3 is TGTGCCAGCAGTTTAAAATTTCACTACGAGCAGTACTTC.

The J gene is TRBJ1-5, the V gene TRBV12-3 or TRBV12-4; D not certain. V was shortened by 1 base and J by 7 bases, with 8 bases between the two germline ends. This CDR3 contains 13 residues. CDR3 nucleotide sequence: TGTGCCAGCAGTTTAGGTGGGGAGCAGCCCCAGCATTTT. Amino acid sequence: CASSLGGEQPQHF.

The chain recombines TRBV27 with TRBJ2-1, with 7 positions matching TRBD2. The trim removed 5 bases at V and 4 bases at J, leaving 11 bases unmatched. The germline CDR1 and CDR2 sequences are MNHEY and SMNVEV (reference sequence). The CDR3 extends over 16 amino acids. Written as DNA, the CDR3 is TGTGCCAGCAGTGGGTTTTGGGAGGGCCGGTACAATGAGCAGTTCTTC. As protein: CASSGFWEGRYNEQFF.

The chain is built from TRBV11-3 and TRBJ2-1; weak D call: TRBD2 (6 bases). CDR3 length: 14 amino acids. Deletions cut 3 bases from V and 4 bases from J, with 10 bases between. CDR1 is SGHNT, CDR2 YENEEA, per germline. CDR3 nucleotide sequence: TGTGCCAGCAGCTTGGCAGGAGGGTACAATGAGCAGTTCTTC. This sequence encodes CASSLAGGYNEQFF. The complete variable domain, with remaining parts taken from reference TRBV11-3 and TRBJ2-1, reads EAGVVQSPRYKIIEKKQPVAFWCNPISGHNTLYWYLQNLGQGPELLIRYENEEAVDDSQLPKDRFSAERLKGVDSTLKIQPAELGDSAVYLCASSLAGGYNEQFFGPGTRLTVL.

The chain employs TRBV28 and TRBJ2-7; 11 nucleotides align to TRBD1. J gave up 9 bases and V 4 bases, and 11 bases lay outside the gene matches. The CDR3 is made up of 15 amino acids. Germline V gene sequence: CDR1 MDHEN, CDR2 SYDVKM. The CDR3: CASSWGTGGEGGQYF. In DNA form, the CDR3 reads TGTGCCAGCAGTTGGGGGACAGGGGGAGAGGGAGGGCAGTACTTC.

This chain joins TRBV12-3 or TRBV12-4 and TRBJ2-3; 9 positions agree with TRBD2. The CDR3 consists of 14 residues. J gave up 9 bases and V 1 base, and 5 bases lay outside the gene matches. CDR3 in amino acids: CASSLVGREGTQYF. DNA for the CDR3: TGTGCCAGCAGTTTAGTCGGGCGGGAGGGCACGCAGTATTTT.

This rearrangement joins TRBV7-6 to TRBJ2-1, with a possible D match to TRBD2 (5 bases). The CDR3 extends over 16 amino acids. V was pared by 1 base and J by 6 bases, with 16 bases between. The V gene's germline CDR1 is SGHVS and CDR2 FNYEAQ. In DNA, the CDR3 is TGTGCCAGCAGCTTAGGATCCCAGCGGTCATGCAATGAGCAGTTCTTC. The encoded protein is CASSLGSQRSCNEQFF.

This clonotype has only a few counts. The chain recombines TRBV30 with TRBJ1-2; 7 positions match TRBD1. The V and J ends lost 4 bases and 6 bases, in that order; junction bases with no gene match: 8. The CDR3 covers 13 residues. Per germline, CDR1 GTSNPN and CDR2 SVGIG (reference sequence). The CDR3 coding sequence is TGTGCCTGGACCTTGACAGGGTACGATGGCTACACCTTC. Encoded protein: CAWTLTGYDGYTF.